This T cell receptor beta chain was sequenced for a study of Graves' ophthalmopathy and Graves' hyperthyroidism. Germline CDR1 is SNHLY and CDR2 is FYNNEI. This CDR3 is built from 17 residues. V dropped 0 bases and J dropped 3; count of bases not matched to a gene: 11. Amplification targeted the TCR beta CDR3 regions, with RNA transcripts as the source material. An opening RT-PCR round employed HTBI primers and preceded a second-round multiplex PCR. TCRdb analysed the multiplex PCR reads with MiXCR anew, one entry per CDR3 protein. Here the sample spans 57,000 or so distinct CDR3 sequences, roughly 47% being singletons.

The V and J genes are TRBV2 and TRBJ2-7, with 7 bases fitting TRBD1. The receptor was derived from an adult woman with Graves' ophthalmopathy. The sample taken for sequencing was peripheral blood. For the CDR3, the DNA is TGTGCCAGCAGTGAAGCGTCTCCGGGACAGACAAGCTACGAGCAGTACTTC. Residues: CASSEASPGQTSYEQYF. The whole variable domain, filled in from reference TRBV2 and TRBJ2-7, reads EPEVTQTPSHQVTQMGQEVILRCVPISNHLYFYWYRQILGQKVEFLVSFYNNEISEKSEIFDDQFSVERPDGSNFTLKIRSTKLEDSAMYFCASSEASPGQTSYEQYFGPGTRLTVT.